The sequence of this T cell receptor (beta chain) was determined in a study of blood T cell repertoires in COVID-19. Looking at the study overall: In each case, the material was cDNA or gDNA derived from T cells, B-cell-depleted T cells, or PBMCs.

This clone was observed a handful of times. CDR3 size: 14 residues. Trimming removed 0 bases from V and 2 bases from J, with 6 bases in between. Germline lookup yields CDR1 KGHDR and CDR2 SFDVKD. Only in-frame clones appear in the TCRdb table, and some are missing; sequencing was by immunoSEQ multiplex PCR. Among some 140,000 clones listed, approximately 82% were seen once. The receptor's source is a man in his 60s who had recovered from COVID-19. The rearrangement joins TRBV24-1 to TRBJ1-2; the D gene is possibly TRBD1 (6 bases). The sample taken for sequencing was peripheral blood. CDR3 sequence (DNA): TGTGCCACCAGTGATTTGACAGGGAACTATGGCTACACCTTC. This translates into CATSDLTGNYGYTF.